The present T cell receptor beta chain was sequenced within a study of cytomegalovirus exposure and HLA in healthy donors (dated by TCRdb to about 2017). Regarding the complete study: According to an earlier analysis of a few hundred of the donors, about 170 million T cells yielded 95 million to 140 million unique TCR beta sequences and 250 to 350 Gb of sequence data. The study was designed to test whether signatures of past pathogen exposure could be identified by cataloging public T cell receptors. The study used immunosequencing to profile the T cell repertoires of 666 subjects and linked those repertoires to cytomegalovirus serostatus. Every repertoire in the discovery cohort had been generated on one and the same sequencing platform. High-throughput TCR immunosequencing, statistical association of individual TCRs with disease status, and machine learning were combined to predict cytomegalovirus infection status. Donor age, sex, ethnicity and CMV serostatus were compiled alongside the repertoire data. A later genetic analysis took genome-wide SNP genotypes for about 55% of the 666 donors and used that subset as a discovery cohort. A handful of DR-DQ haplotypes were handled as single units for association and clustering because linkage in the cohort was strong. In the later analysis, no new phenotypic data were used to find candidate immune exposures; instead, reliance was placed on TCR beta sequences and their occurrence across donors. HLA typing covered class I and class II loci at four-digit resolution. Of the roughly 400 genotyped donors, roughly 85% fell in the genetic ancestry cluster associated with self-reported Caucasian donors. A separate validation cohort of over 95 different subjects was used in addition to the 666-subject first cohort. In an earlier analysis of a few hundred of the donors, high-throughput TCR beta sequencing was used to judge whether each TCR beta V gene segment behaved as functional or pseudogenic. Across around 400 genotyped donors of the cohort, an average of roughly 250,000 unique TCR beta nucleotide sequences per donor were sequenced, and roughly 20% of those sequences were non-productive. A later analysis re-examined previously published TCR beta repertoires from just over 650 donors and added high-resolution HLA genotyping to investigate patterns of TCR occurrence. Typing coverage varied by locus: roughly 629-630 donors for A, B, C, DRB1 and DQB1; 522 for DQA1; more than 600 for DPA1; approximately 490 for DPB1. An early release that covered roughly 600 HLA-typed donors contained around 330 gigabases of sequencing data and about 84 million unique TCR sequences. General study outcomes and caveats: Most TCR sequences were seen in very few donors, while some public TCRs were found in many individuals. At a false discovery rate of 0.05, a later analysis linked under 20,000 TCR beta sequences to specific HLA alleles. A further reported finding was that TCR beta sequences accurately predicted the HLA-A and HLA-B alleles for most subjects in the first cohort. In an earlier analysis of around 600 of the donors, most TCR beta V segments appeared in productive rearrangements about 90% or about 30% of the time, broadly matching IMGT annotations. Because the 87-base-pair reads could not distinguish some IMGT-functional V segments, including TRBV6-2 and TRBV6-3, those segments were excluded. Only TCR beta chains were sequenced in this cohort, and the absence of alpha or paired-chain data limited detectable features. According to a later analysis, TCR association rates differed among HLA loci, with DRB1 alleles showing the most associated TCRs and HLA-C alleles showing the fewest. A later analysis found that most CMV-associated TCR beta chains appeared HLA-restricted, with HLA associations seemingly driven largely by CMV exposure. A later analysis reported that several top co-occurrence clusters appeared linked to parvovirus B19, influenza, CMV and Epstein-Barr virus. A total of 150 or so TCR beta chains were listed by the study as associated with cytomegalovirus. Roughly uniform sequencing depth across donors was assumed in presence/absence analyses, although this assumption may not hold. A later genetic analysis reported fewer N-insertions in productive TCRs among donors in an Asian-associated ancestry cluster than the roughly 700-donor mean. In vitro tests confirmed that a few of the cytomegalovirus-associated TCR beta chains recognize cytomegalovirus antigens. Linkage disequilibrium might explain the correlated functional status among segregating V segments, but an unknown experimental factor could not be ruled out. The authors suggested that the approach could potentially be extended to other disease states and immunological phenotypes. A group of highly shared sequence variants was considered likely to be a technical artifact of the sequencing pipeline. The classifier was reported to diagnose cytomegalovirus status with high specificity and sensitivity in both the original and validation cohorts. The only immune exposure information available for the cohort was CMV serostatus. A later analysis found that HLA-associated TCR beta chains were more clonally expanded and had lower generation probabilities than equally common non-associated chains. When HLA alleles, especially DR and DQ, strongly co-occurred, TCR associations were difficult to assign to individual alleles. An association between a missense DCLRE1C variant and V-gene and J-gene trimming of TCR beta chains was found in a later genetic analysis and replicated in an independent cohort. Because HLA typing was unavailable for some donors at each locus, only the typed subset was used in association tests. Because counts were too low, seventeen rarely observed V segments, including chromosome 9 orphons, were left out of the earlier analysis of some 640 of the donors.

The cohort comprised fewer than 750 healthy bone marrow donors. Cohort members were all nominally healthy when sampled, although unrecorded immune exposures were likely present. CMV serostatus was recorded as positive for roughly 300 and negative for about 50% of the roughly 670 cohort members, whereas no CMV serostatus was recorded for the donor in question. A peripheral blood sample was collected from each donor, and TCR beta sequencing was performed on peripheral blood mononuclear cells. Genomic DNA was extracted from the blood cell samples with the Qiagen DNeasy Blood Extraction Kit. CDR1 and CDR2 (KGHSH, LQKENI) derive from the germline V gene. Measured from the cysteine to the phenylalanine, the CDR3 is 14 residues long. Only the CDR3 DNA is retained, 42 bases long and in frame from the first base. V is reduced by 3 bases and J by 5 bases, leaving a spacing of 11 bases between them. The library was made by the immunoSEQ multiplex PCR assay. A mixture of 60 forward primers for TCR Vbeta segments and 13 reverse primers for TCR Jbeta segments was used in the multiplex PCR. A multiplex PCR assay on genomic DNA amplified the CDR3 region of rearranged TCR beta genes. On the Illumina HiSeq System, the amplified TCR beta libraries were sequenced as 87-base-pair reads. The source study handled its data this way. Across the 700 or so repertoires, a later analysis counted 80 million or so unique TCR beta chains, roughly 11 million of which were shared by at least two donors. Raw reads were error-corrected and collapsed into unique sequences with a nearest-neighbor algorithm that merged closely related sequences to remove PCR and sequencing errors. To assign V, D and J gene segments, CDR3 sequences were aligned to IMGT reference sequences. For a sequence to be retained, a match of at least six nucleotides to both a V gene segment and a J gene segment was required. Rearrangements were classified as productive when the CDR3 lacked stop codons and remained in frame with V and J, and all other rearrangements were classified as non-productive. Following IMGT convention, CDR3 was defined as the stretch from the second conserved V-encoded cysteine to the conserved J-encoded phenylalanine. Sequences without an unambiguous match to a single V gene segment were excluded from the earlier analysis of 587 of the donors. An earlier analysis of 500 to 600 of the donors classified V segments as functional when productive rearrangements were above 56.7% and as segregating when the standard deviation between donors was above 5%. A statistical classification framework was developed to diagnose cytomegalovirus status using the catalog of TCR beta chain sequences. V and J gene assignment, in a later analysis, came from comparing TCR nucleotide sequences with IMGT/GENE-DB human TR gene sequences. In a later analysis, CDR3 sequences and most-parsimonious VDJ recombination scenarios were assigned using the TCRdist pipeline. A later analysis defined each TCR beta chain by its CDR3 amino acid sequence plus V-gene family, and excluded reads lacking a unique V-gene family. In a later analysis, 450 to 600 highly shared, low-generation-probability nucleotide sequences were removed to address suspected cross-contamination and a sequencing artifact. For each public chain, a later analysis derived a clonal expansion index from normalized ranks of inferred template counts within each repertoire. In a later analysis, generation probabilities were computed using a VDJ recombination model fitted to out-of-frame rearrangements, and the results were checked against IGoR. Hypergeometric tests were used in a later analysis to score TCR-TCR, TCR-HLA and TCR-CMV co-occurrence, with a repertoire-size bias correction applied to the TCR pairs. To estimate false discovery rates, a later analysis permuted the HLA or CMV assignments 20 times. A later analysis grouped co-occurring TCRs with DBSCAN, adding TCRdist sequence similarity when clustering within HLA-allele-positive subsets. Repertoires with fewer than 30,000 or more than 120,000 public chains were left out of co-occurrence clustering, as were about 5 repertoires with anomalous nucleotide sharing. In TCRdb, the immuneACCESS table is reduced to in-frame sequences with V and J assigned. These tables do not hold every clone; where another copy was compared, an unresolved V gene accounts for under half, and the others remain unexplained. V, J and clone size were drawn from that table, and D and trimming were deduced from the DNA. Within this sample are 200,000 to 250,000 clones, with about 83% of them counted one time only. 1.3% of the sample is in the top ten clones.

This clone was seen a handful of times. This clone's antigen is unknown. It has no much larger one-base neighbor in the sample; base qualities were not kept. The sequence joins TRBV18 to TRBJ2-1, and perhaps TRBD2 as D gene, on 6 matching bases. Sequences were obtained from PBMCs. This TCR came from a human donor in good health. The DNA sequence is given as TGTGCCAGCTCACCCAGCGGGCCAAACAATGAGCAGTTCTTC. Its amino acids are CASSPSGPNNEQFF.